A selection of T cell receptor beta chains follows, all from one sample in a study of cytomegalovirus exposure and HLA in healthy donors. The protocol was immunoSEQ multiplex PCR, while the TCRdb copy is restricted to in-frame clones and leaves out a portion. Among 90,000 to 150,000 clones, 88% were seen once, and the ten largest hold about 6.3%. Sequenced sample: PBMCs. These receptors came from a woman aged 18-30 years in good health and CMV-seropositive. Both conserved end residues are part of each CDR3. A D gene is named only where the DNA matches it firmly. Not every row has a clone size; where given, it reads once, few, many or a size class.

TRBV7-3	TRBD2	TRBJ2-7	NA	CASSSSGGTLGEQYF	TGTGCCAGCAGCTCTAGCGGGGGGACGCTTGGGGAGCAGTACTTC
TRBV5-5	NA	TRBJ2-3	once	CASSLTGSTDTQYF	TGTGCCAGCAGCTTAACGGGGTCGACAGATACGCAGTATTTT
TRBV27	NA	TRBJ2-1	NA	CASSLSRGRSYNEQFF	TGTGCCAGCAGTTTATCGCGGGGTCGCTCCTACAATGAGCAGTTCTTC
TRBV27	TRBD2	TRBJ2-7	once	CASSLWEGDYEQYF	TGTGCCAGCAGTTTATGGGAGGGCGACTACGAGCAGTACTTC
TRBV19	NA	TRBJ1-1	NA	CASMGADLNTEAFF	TGTGCCAGTATGGGGGCAGATCTGAACACTGAAGCTTTCTTT
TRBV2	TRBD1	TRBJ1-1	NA	CASRTGGWVAFF	TGTGCCAGCCGGACAGGGGGCTGGGTGGCTTTCTTT
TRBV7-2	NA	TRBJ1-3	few	CASSLRPGGTVTGNTIYF	TGTGCCAGCAGCTTGCGTCCCGGGGGAACCGTTACTGGAAACACCATATATTTT
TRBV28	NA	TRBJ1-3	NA	CASSLGTRWNTIYF	TGTGCCAGCAGTTTAGGGACAAGGTGGAACACCATATATTTT
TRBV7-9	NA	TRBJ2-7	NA	CASSSTAGPISYEQYF	TGTGCCAGCAGCTCAACCGCGGGACCGATAAGCTACGAGCAGTACTTC
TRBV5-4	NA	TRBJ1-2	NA	CASSLSGSYGYTF	TGTGCCAGCAGCTTGTCAGGATCCTATGGCTACACCTTC